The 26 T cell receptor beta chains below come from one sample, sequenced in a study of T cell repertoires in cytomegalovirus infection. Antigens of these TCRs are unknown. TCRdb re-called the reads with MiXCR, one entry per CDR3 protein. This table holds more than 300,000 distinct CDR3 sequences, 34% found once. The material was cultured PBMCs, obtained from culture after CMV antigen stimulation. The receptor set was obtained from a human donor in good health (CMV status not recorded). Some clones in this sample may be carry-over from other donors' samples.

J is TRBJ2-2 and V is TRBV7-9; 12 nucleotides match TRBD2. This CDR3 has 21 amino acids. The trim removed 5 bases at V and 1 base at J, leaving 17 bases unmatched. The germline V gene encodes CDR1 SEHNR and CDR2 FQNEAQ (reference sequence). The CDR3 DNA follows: TGTGCCAGCAGCACCCCAAGACTAGCGGGGGAGGGGTTTTTGAACACCGGGGAGCTGTTTTTT. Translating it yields CASSTPRLAGEGFLNTGELFF.

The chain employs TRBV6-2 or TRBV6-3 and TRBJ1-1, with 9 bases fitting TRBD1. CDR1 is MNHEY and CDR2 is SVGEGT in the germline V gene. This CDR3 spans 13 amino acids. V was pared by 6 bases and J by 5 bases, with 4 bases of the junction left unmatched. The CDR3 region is CASRQGAGTEAFF. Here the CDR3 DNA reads TGTGCCAGCAGACAGGGGGCGGGGACTGAAGCTTTCTTT.

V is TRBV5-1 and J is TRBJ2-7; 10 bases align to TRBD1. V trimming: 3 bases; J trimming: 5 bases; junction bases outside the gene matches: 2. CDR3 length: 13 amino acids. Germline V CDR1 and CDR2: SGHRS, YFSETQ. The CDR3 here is CASSSGQGNEQYV. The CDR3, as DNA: TGCGCCAGCAGCTCGGGACAGGGGAACGAGCAGTACGTC.

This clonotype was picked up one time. CDR3: CASTPDRTDTQYF. Here the CDR3 DNA reads TGTGCCAGCACCCCGGACCGTACAGATACGCAGTATTTT. The V gene is TRBV6-4, the J gene TRBJ2-3; D gene uncertain. The CDR3 loop spans 13 amino acids. V lost 7 bases to trimming and J lost 3 bases, with 11 bases between them. CDR1 and CDR2 (germline): MRHNA, SNTAGT.

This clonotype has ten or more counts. The CDR3 DNA follows: TGCGCCAGCAGCCATTCCAGTGGAGGACAGGGCGGCTATGGCTACACCTTC. Encoded protein: CASSHSSGGQGGYGYTF. The gene calls are TRBV4-3 and TRBJ1-2; 8 nucleotides line up with TRBD1. Trimming at V came to 3 bases and at J to 4 bases, leaving 13 bases not matched to a gene. CDR1 and CDR2 from the germline V gene are LGHNA and YSLEER. There are 17 residues in the CDR3.

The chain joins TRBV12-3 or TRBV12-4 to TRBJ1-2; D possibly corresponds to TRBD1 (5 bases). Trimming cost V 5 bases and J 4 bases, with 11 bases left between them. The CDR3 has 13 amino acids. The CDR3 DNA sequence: TGTGCCAGCAGTCCATCCGGGGGCTATGGCTACACCTTC. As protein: CASSPSGGYGYTF.

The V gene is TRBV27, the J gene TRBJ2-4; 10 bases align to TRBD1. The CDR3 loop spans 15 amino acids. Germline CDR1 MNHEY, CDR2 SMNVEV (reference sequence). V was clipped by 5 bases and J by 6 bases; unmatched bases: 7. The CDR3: CASSHRQGAGNIQYF. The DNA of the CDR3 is TGTGCCAGCAGTCACAGACAGGGGGCAGGAAACATTCAGTACTTC.

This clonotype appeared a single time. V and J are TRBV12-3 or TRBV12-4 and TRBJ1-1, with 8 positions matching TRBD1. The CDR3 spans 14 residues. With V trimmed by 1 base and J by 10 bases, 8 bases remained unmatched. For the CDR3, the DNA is TGTGCCAGCAGTTTAGGGACAGGGAGGCGCGGAGCTTTCTTT. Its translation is CASSLGTGRRGAFF.

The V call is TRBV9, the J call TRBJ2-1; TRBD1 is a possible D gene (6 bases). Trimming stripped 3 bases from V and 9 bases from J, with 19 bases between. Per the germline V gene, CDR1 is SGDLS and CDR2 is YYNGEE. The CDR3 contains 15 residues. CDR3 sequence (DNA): TGTGCCAGCAGCGACCCCCGAGAGGGGGTCCCTGAGCAGTTCTTC. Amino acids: CASSDPREGVPEQFF.

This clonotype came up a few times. This CDR3 reads CASSLNWAGNSPLHF. The CDR3 bases are TGCGCCAGCAGCCTCAATTGGGCCGGGAATTCACCCCTCCACTTT. V and J are TRBV5-1 and TRBJ1-6, with D unclear. The CDR3 contains 15 residues. V was shortened by 4 bases and J by 7 bases, with 15 bases between the two germline ends. Germline-derived CDR1 and CDR2 are SGHRS and YFSETQ.

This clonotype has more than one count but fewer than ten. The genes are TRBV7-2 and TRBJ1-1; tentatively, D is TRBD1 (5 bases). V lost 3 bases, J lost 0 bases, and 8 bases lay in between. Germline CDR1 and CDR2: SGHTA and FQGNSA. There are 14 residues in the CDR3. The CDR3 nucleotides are TGTGCCAGCAGCTTCGACAGCTTGAACACTGAAGCTTTCTTT. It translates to CASSFDSLNTEAFF.

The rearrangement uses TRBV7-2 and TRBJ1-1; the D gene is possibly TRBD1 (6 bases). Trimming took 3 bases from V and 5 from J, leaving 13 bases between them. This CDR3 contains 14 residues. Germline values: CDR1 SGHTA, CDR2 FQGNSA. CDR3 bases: TGTGCCAGCAGCTTTGCGGGGGCGAGGACTGAAGCTTTCTTT. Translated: CASSFAGARTEAFF.

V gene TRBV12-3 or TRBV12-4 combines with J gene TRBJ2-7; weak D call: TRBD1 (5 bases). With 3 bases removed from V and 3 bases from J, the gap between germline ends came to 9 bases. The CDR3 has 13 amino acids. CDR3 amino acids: CASSFQGFYEQYV. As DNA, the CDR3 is TGTGCCAGCAGTTTCCAGGGTTTCTACGAGCAGTACGTC.

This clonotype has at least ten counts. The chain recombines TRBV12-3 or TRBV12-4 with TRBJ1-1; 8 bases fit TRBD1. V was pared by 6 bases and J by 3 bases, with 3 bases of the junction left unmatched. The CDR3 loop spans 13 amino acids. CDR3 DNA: TGTGCCAGCAGGGGACAGGCTTACACTGAAGCTTTCTTT. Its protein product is CASRGQAYTEAFF.

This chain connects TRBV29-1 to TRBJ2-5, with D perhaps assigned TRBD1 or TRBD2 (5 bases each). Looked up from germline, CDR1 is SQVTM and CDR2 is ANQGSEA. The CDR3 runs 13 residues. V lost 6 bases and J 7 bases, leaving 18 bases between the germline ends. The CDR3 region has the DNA TGCAGCGTGCGACAGCTGGTCGAGGGGACCCAGTACTTC. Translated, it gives CSVRQLVEGTQYF.

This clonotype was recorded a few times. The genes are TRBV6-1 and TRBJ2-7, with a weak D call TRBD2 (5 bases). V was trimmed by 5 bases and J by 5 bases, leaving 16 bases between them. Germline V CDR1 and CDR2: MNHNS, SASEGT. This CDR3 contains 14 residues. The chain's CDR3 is CASSFDPFGDEQYF. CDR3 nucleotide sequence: TGTGCCAGCAGTTTCGATCCCTTCGGGGACGAGCAGTACTTC.

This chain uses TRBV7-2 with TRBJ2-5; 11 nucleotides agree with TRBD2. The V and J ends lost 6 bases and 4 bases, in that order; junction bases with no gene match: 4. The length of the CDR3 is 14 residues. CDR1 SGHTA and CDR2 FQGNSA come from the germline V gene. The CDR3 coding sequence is TGTGCCAGCAGACTAGCGGGAGTTGGAGAGACCCAGTACTTC. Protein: CASRLAGVGETQYF.

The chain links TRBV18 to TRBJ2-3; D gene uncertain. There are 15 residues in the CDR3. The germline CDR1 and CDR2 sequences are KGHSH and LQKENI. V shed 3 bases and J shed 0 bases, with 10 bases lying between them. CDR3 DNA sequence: TGTGCCAGCTCACCTAGGACCTCCAGCACAGATACGCAGTATTTT. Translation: CASSPRTSSTDTQYF.

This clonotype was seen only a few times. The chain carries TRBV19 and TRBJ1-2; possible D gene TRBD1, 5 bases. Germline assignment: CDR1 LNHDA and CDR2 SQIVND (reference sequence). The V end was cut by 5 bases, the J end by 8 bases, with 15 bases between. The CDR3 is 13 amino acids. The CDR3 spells CASSPPGGAGYTF. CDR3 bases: TGTGCCAGTAGTCCCCCGGGAGGGGCAGGCTACACCTTC. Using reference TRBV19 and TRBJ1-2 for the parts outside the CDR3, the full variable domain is DGGITQSPKYLFRKEGQNVTLSCEQNLNHDAMYWYRQDPGQGLRLIYYSQIVNDFQKGDIAEGYSVSREKKESFPLTVTSAQKNPTAFYLCASSPPGGAGYTFGSGTRLTVV.

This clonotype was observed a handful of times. The CDR3 nucleotides are TGTGCCAGTAGTCGGGGCTTCAGACTCGATACGCAGTATTTT. It encodes CASSRGFRLDTQYF. This sequence joins TRBV19 and TRBJ2-3; either TRBD1 or TRBD2 may supply D (5 bases each). The CDR3 spans 14 residues. V lost 5 bases to trimming and J lost 6 bases, with 15 bases between them. Germline-derived CDR1 and CDR2 are LNHDA and SQIVND (reference sequence).

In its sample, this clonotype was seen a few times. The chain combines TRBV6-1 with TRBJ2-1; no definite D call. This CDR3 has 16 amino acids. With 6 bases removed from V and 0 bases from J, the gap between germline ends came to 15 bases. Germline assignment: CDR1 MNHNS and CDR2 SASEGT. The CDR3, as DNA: TGTGCCAGCAGGCCACGGGCGCTGCCCTCCTACAATGAGCAGTTCTTC. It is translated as CASRPRALPSYNEQFF.

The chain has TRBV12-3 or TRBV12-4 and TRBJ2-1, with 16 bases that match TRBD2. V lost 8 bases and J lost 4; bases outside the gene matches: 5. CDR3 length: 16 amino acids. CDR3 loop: CASGGGLAGGYNEQFF. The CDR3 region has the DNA TGTGCCAGCGGGGGGGGACTAGCGGGAGGGTACAATGAGCAGTTCTTC.

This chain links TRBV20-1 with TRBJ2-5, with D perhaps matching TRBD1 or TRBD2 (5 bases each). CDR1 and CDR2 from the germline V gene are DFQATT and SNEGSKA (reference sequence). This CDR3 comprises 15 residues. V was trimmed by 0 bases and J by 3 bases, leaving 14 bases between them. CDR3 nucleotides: TGCAGTGCTAGAGATCAGCGGACAATCAAAGAGACCCAGTACTTC. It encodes CSARDQRTIKETQYF.

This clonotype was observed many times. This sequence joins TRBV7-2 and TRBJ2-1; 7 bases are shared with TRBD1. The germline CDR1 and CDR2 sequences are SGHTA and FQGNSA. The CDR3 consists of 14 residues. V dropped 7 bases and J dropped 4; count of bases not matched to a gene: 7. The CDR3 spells CASKNGQVYNEQFF. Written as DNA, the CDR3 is TGTGCCAGCAAGAACGGACAGGTATACAATGAGCAGTTCTTC.

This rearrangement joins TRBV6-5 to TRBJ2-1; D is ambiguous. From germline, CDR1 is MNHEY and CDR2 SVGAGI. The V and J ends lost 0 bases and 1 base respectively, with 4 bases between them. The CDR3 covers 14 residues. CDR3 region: CASSYSQSYNEQFF. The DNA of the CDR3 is TGTGCCAGCAGTTACTCGCAGTCCTACAATGAGCAGTTCTTC.

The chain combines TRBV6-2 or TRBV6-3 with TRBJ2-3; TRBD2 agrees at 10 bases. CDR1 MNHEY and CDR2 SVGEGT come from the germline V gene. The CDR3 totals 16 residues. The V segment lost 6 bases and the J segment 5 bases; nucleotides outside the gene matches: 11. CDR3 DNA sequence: TGTGCCAGCAGGGGATTGGCTAGCGGGAGTCGAGATACGCAGTATTTT. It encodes CASRGLASGSRDTQYF.